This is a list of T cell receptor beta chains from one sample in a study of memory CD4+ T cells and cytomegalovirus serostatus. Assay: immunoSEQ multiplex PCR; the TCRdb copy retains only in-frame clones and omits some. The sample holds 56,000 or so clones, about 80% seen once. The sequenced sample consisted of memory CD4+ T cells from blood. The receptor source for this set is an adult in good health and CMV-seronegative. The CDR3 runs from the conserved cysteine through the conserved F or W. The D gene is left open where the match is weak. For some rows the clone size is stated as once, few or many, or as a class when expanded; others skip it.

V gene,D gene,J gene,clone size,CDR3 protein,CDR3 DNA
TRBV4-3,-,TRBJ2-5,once,CASSPSGAETQYF,TGCGCCAGCAGCCCCTCGGGAGCTGAGACCCAGTACTTC
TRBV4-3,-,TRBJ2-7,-,CASSQAKDFSYEQYF,TGCGCCAGCAGCCAAGCTAAGGATTTCTCCTACGAGCAGTACTTC
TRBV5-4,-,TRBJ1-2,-,CASSLWSLLGLAQHGYTF,TGTGCCAGCAGCTTATGGTCATTGCTGGGTTTGGCTCAACATGGCTACACCTTC
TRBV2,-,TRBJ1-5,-,CASREQAAGNQPQHF,TGTGCCAGCAGGGAACAGGCTGCGGGCAATCAGCCCCAGCATTTT
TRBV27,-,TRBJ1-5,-,CASRGLRGGQPQHF,TGTGCCAGCAGGGGCCTTAGGGGAGGACAGCCCCAGCATTTT
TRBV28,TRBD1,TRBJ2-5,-,CASRATGAPETQYF,TGTGCCAGCAGAGCGACAGGGGCGCCAGAGACCCAGTACTTC
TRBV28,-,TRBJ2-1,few,CASSSQIYNEQFF,TGTGCCAGCAGTTCGCAGATTTACAATGAGCAGTTCTTC
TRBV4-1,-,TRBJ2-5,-,CASSRGGIETQYF,TGCGCCAGCAGCCGCGGGGGCATAGAGACCCAGTACTTC
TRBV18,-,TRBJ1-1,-,CASSPFEGTEAFF,TGTGCCAGCTCACCGTTCGAGGGAACTGAAGCTTTCTTT
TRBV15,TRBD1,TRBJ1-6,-,CATSRVGQVNSPLHF,TGTGCCACCAGCAGAGTCGGACAGGTGAATTCACCCCTCCACTTT
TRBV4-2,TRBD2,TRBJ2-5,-,CASSQGLALRETQYF,TGTGCCAGCAGCCAAGGACTAGCGCTTCGAGAGACCCAGTACTTC
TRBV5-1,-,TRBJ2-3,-,CASSFTGSGTRDTQYF,TGCGCCAGCAGCTTCACCGGGTCCGGGACGCGAGATACGCAGTATTTT
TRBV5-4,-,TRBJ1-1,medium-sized,CASSGGRGTEAFF,TGTGCCAGCAGCGGGGGAAGGGGCACTGAAGCTTTCTTT
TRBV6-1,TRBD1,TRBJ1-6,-,CASSWEGANSPLHF,TGTGCCAGCAGTTGGGAGGGGGCGAATTCACCCCTCCACTTT
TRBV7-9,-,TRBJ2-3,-,CASSLKGPSVDTQYF,TGTGCCAGCAGCTTAAAGGGACCCTCGGTAGATACGCAGTATTTT
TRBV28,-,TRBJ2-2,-,CATQGGGTGELFF,TGTGCCACTCAGGGAGGAGGGACCGGGGAGCTGTTTTTT
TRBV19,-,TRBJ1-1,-,CASSRPGIPEAFF,TGTGCCAGTAGTAGGCCGGGGATCCCTGAAGCTTTCTTT
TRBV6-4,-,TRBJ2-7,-,CASSDPQPYEQYF,TGTGCCAGCAGTGACCCACAGCCCTACGAGCAGTACTTC
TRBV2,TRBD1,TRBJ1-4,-,CASSEVRGTGRGKLFF,TGTGCCAGCAGTGAAGTCAGGGGGACAGGCCGGGGAAAACTGTTTTTT
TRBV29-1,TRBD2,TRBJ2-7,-,CSVGRLAGRYEQYF,TGCAGCGTTGGAAGACTAGCGGGAAGGTACGAGCAGTACTTC
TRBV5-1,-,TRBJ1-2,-,CASSLVAGTGGYTF,TGCGCCAGCAGCTTGGTTGCTGGTACCGGGGGCTACACCTTC
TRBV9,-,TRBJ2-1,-,CASSPGVDEQFF,TGTGCCAGCAGCCCCGGAGTAGATGAGCAGTTCTTC
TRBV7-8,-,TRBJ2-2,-,CASSLVRVGGELFF,TGTGCCAGCAGCTTAGTGCGGGTAGGCGGGGAGCTGTTTTTT
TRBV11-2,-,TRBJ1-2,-,CASSFRTALGYTF,TGTGCCAGCAGCTTTCGTACAGCCTTGGGCTACACCTTC
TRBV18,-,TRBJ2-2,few,CASSPSHGGELFF,TGTGCCAGCTCACCATCTCATGGCGGGGAGCTGTTTTTT
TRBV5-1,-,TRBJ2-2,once,CASSLAGGTELFF,TGCGCCAGCAGCTTGGCTGGGGGCACTGAGCTGTTTTTT
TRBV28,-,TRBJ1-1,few,CASRYDGGNAEAFF,TGTGCCAGCAGGTATGATGGGGGTAACGCTGAAGCTTTCTTT
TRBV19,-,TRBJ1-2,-,CASSIGSAPTAYGYTF,TGTGCCAGTAGTATAGGATCGGCCCCAACAGCCTATGGCTACACCTTC
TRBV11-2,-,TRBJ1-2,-,CASSKSRRGANYGYTF,TGTGCCAGCAGTAAAAGTCGCAGGGGAGCTAACTATGGCTACACCTTC
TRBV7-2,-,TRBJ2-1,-,CASSHRGRDRNEQFF,TGTGCCAGCAGCCACCGAGGCAGGGATCGGAATGAGCAGTTCTTC
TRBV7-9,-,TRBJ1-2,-,CASSLAPPREYGYTF,TGTGCCAGCAGCTTAGCTCCACCCCGCGAGTATGGCTACACCTTC
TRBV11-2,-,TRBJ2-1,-,CASSQTTGEQFF,TGTGCCAGCAGCCAAACCACAGGGGAGCAGTTCTTC
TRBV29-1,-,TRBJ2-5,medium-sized,CSGSGLTLETQYF,TGCAGCGGCTCCGGATTGACACTAGAGACCCAGTACTTC
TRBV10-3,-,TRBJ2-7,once,CAITRQDSYEQYF,TGTGCCATCACCCGGCAGGATTCCTACGAGCAGTACTTC
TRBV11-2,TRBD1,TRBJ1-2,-,CASSVQGGNYGYTF,TGTGCCAGCAGCGTCCAGGGGGGTAACTATGGCTACACCTTC
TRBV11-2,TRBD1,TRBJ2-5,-,CASSLNPGGQETQYF,TGTGCCAGCAGCTTAAATCCAGGGGGACAAGAGACCCAGTACTTC
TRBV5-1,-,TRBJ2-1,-,CASSVQARNNEQFF,TGCGCCAGCAGCGTTCAGGCCCGGAACAATGAGCAGTTCTTC
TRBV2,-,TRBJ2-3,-,CASRVTDTQYF,TGTGCCAGCAGGGTCACAGATACGCAGTATTTT
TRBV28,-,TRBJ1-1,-,CASSFLNPPEAFF,TGTGCCAGCAGTTTCTTGAACCCCCCTGAAGCTTTCTTT
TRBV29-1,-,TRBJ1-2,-,CSVSGTKMGGYTF,TGCAGCGTGTCCGGGACAAAGATGGGGGGCTACACCTTC
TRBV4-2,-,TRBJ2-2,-,CASSQGAAPGTGELFF,TGTGCCAGCAGCCAAGGGGCGGCCCCGGGGACCGGGGAGCTGTTTTTT
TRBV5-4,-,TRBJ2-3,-,CASSFHVTDTQYF,TGTGCCAGCAGCTTCCACGTCACAGATACGCAGTATTTT
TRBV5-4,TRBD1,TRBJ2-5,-,CASSLGQGRGEETQYF,TGTGCCAGCAGCTTGGGACAGGGTCGGGGCGAAGAGACCCAGTACTTC
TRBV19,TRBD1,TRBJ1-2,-,CASSPDRPPYGYTF,TGTGCCAGTAGTCCGGACAGGCCGCCCTATGGCTACACCTTC
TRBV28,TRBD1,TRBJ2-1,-,CASSLTGSNYNEQFF,TGTGCCAGCAGCCTGACAGGGTCGAATTACAATGAGCAGTTCTTC
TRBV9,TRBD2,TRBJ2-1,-,CASSTAGLAGVHEQFF,TGTGCCAGCAGCACCGCAGGACTAGCGGGAGTCCATGAGCAGTTCTTC
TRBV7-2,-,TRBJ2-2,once,CASSLAGGNTGELFF,TGTGCCAGCAGCTTAGCTGGTGGGAACACCGGGGAGCTGTTTTTT
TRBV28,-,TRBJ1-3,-,CASSSLGTGDGNTIYF,TGTGCCAGCAGTTCCCTCGGGACGGGGGACGGAAACACCATATATTTT
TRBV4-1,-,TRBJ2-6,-,CASSQGVLRRTSSGANVLTF,TGCGCCAGCAGCCAAGGGGTACTCCGGCGCACGAGCTCTGGGGCCAACGTCCTGACTTTC
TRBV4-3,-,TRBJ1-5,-,CASSQDFVSSPQHF,TGCGCCAGCAGCCAAGATTTCGTGTCGAGTCCCCAGCATTTT
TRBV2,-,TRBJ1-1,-,CASGTGLNTEAFF,TGTGCGAGCGGAACAGGTCTGAACACTGAAGCTTTCTTT
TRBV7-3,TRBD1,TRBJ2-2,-,CASSLSGTENGELFF,TGTGCCAGCAGCTTATCCGGGACAGAAAACGGGGAGCTGTTTTTT
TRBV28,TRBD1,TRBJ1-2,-,CASRTLGQGGYTF,TGTGCCAGCAGGACCCTAGGACAGGGGGGCTACACCTTC
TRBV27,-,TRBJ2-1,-,CASSLRPSRNEQFF,TGTGCCAGCAGTTTAAGGCCTAGCCGAAATGAGCAGTTCTTC
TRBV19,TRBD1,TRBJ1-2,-,CASSNQGARNYGYTF,TGTGCCAGTAGTAACCAGGGGGCGCGTAACTATGGCTACACCTTC
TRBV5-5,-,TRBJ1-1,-,CASSLALGSPMNTEAFF,TGTGCCAGCAGCTTGGCCCTGGGCAGCCCCATGAACACTGAAGCTTTCTTT
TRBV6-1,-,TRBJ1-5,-,CASSEAGQQNQPQHF,TGTGCCAGCAGTGAAGCTGGACAGCAGAATCAGCCCCAGCATTTT
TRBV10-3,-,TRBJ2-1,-,CAISEYNEQFF,TGTGCCATCAGTGAGTACAATGAGCAGTTCTTC
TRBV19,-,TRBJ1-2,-,CATTGTGRQNYGYTF,TGTGCCACCACGGGTACCGGCAGACAAAACTATGGCTACACCTTC